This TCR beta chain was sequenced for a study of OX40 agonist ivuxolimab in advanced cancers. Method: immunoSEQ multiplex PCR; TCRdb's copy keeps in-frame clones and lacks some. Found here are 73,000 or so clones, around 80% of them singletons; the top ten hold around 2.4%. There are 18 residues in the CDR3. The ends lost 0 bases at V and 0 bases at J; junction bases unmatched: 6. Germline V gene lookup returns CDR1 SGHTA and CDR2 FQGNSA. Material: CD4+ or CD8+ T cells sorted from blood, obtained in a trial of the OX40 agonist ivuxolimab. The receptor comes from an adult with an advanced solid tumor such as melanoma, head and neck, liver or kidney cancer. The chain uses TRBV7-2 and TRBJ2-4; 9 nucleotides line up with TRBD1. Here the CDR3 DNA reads TGTGCCAGCAGCTTAGCGTTTAACAGGGGGCTAGCCAAAAACATTCAGTACTTC. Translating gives CASSLAFNRGLAKNIQYF. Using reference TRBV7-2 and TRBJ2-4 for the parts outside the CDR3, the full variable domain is GAGVSQSPSNKVTEKGKDVELRCDPISGHTALYWYRQSLGQGLEFLIYFQGNSAPDKSGLPSDRFSAERTGGSVSTLTIQRTQQEDSAVYLCASSLAFNRGLAKNIQYFGAGTRLSVL.